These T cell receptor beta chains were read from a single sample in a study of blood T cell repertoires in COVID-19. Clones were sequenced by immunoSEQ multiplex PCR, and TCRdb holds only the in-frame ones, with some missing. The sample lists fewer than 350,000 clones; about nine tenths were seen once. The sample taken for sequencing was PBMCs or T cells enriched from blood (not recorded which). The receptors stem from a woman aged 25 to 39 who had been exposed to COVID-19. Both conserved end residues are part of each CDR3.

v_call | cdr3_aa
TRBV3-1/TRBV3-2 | CASSPHSGQLNTEAFF
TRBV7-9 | CASSPPGTSGSTGELFF
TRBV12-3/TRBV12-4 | CASSPGNYEQYF
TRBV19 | CASSIEAKIRGEYNEQFF
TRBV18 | CASSPIDAASGWQETQYF
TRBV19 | CASSSGRDSDTQYF
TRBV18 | CASSPSREASYEQYF
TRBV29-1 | CSVEGHTGELFF
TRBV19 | CANHLEGVTDSPLHF
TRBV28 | CASSSEQGGGEKLFF
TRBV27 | CASSLLSGTQRRGEAFF
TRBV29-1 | CSAKGRGGTGELFF
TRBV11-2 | CASSFEGSGPYEQYF
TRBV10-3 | CATLETGVAGNQPQHF
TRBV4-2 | CASSQDQPGENIQYF
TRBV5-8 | CASSTTPGQGKINYGYTF
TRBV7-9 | CASSFGQGNQPQHF
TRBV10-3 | CAINPSQGATITEAFF
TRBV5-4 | CASSTAGASTDTQYF
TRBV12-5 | CASGPGTGGFGYTF
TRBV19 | CALMRTSGCENYRANEQFF
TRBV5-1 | CASSSVRGSDTQYF
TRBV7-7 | CASSTGTGLRGEQFF
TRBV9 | CASSAPGLAGFNEQFF
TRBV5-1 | CASSDTGFSGNTIYF
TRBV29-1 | CSVVRYTDTQYF
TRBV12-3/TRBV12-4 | CATSSTGVTEAFF